This T cell receptor beta chain emerged from a study of blood T cells in healthy people across ages. General observations from the study: As age increased, TCR beta diversity per million T cells fell in a roughly linear fashion.

This clonotype showed up just a few times. The antigen remains unidentified. The second PCR ran 7 to 11 cycles with a sample-barcoded 5' primer and J-beta primers. A template-switch adaptor with 12 random nucleotides tagged each cDNA molecule. A single record per CDR3 protein comes from TCRdb applying MiXCR to the 5' RACE reads. The table includes roughly 700,000 distinct CDR3 sequences, 49% detected once. The germline V gene has CDR1 SGHTA and CDR2 FQGNSA. CDR3 length equals 15 residues. Trimming took off 0 bases at V and 1 base at J, with 8 bases between the two ends. Sequencing input: blood. This sequence joins TRBV7-2 and TRBJ2-3; TRBD2 might be the D (6 bases). This clonotype originated in a woman in her sixties in good health. The CDR3 loop reads CASSLAERGTDTQYF. The CDR3 coding sequence is TGTGCCAGCAGCTTAGCGGAGCGGGGCACAGATACGCAGTATTTT.